The clone carrying this T cell receptor (gamma chain) was counted a few times. TCRdb used CATT to re-call clones from the multiplex PCR reads. The table shows roughly 27,000 gamma-chain clones, with around 3% occurring only once. The sample originates from a study of γδ T cells in repeated Plasmodium falciparum infection. V shed 4 bases, J shed 4 bases, and the junction held 10 bases outside the gene matches. CDR1 EGSTGY and CDR2 YDSYTSSV come from the germline V gene. The CDR3 runs to 14 residues. Flow sorting of PBMC yielded separate Vgamma9/Vdelta2+ and Vdelta2-negative gammadelta T cell populations for bulk repertoire analysis.

Source material: gamma-delta T cells from blood. This TCR derives from a pool of human donors (malaria-infected and uninfected, not separated). The V and J genes are TRGV4 and TRGJ1 or TRGJ2. TCRdb leaves out the J gene; it was filled in here by matching the DNA to germline. CDR3 DNA: TGTGCCACCTGGGACCGGGCCTGGTATTATAAGAAACTCTTT. Its protein is CATWDRAWYYKKLF.